What follows describes a single T cell receptor (beta chain). Its matching antigen is unknown. TCRdb's table, derived via immunoSEQ multiplex PCR, lists solely in-frame clones and lacks some. The repertoire holds fewer than 85,000 clones, with about 87% as singletons. This specimen comes from a study of glioma-infiltrating T cells after dendritic cell vaccination. Study-wide findings and caveats: Higher TCR clonality did not directly relate to longer survival.

This CDR3 has 12 residues. From germline, CDR1 is ENHRY and CDR2 SYGVKD. Trimming took 10 bases from V and 0 from J, leaving 7 bases between them. This sequence joins TRBV10-3 and TRBJ1-5; no definite D call. This TCR was recovered from a human donor with glioblastoma. The source material was blood, sampled before dendritic cell vaccination. CDR3 protein: CATGGSNQPQHF. CDR3 nucleotide sequence: TGTGCCACCGGAGGTAGCAATCAGCCCCAGCATTTT.